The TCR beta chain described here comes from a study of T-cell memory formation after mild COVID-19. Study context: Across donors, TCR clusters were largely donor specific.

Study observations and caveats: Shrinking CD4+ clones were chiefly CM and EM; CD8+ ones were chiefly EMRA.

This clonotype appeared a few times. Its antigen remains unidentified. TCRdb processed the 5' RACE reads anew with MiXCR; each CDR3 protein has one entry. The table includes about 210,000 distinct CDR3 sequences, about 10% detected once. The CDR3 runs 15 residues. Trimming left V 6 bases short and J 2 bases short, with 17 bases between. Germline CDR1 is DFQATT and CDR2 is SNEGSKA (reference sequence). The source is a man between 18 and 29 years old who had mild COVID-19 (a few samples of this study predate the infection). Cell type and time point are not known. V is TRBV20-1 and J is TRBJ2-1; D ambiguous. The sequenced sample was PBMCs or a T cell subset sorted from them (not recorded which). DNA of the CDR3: TGCAGTGCGAATATATATAGTCTGCCCTACAATGAGCAGTTCTTC. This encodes CSANIYSLPYNEQFF.